The 26 T cell receptor beta chains below come from one sample, sequenced in a study of blood T cell repertoires in COVID-19. Libraries were prepared by immunoSEQ multiplex PCR; TCRdb keeps only in-frame clonotypes and omits some of them. Of a few hundred thousand clones detected, approximately 89% appear once; the ten largest clones hold approximately 2.5%. Sequences were obtained from PBMCs or T cells enriched from blood (not recorded which). All receptors come from a middle-aged woman with acute COVID-19.

The chain joins TRBV19 to TRBJ2-1; tentatively, D is TRBD1 (5 bases). V was shortened by 10 bases and J by 7 bases, with 20 bases between the two germline ends. This CDR3 spans 14 amino acids. Germline V CDR1 and CDR2: LNHDA, SQIVND (reference sequence). The CDR3 spells CATLQVGDRNEQFF. The CDR3 DNA follows: TGTGCCACATTACAGGTAGGCGATAGAAATGAGCAGTTCTTC.

The genes are TRBV5-4 and TRBJ2-5, with D possibly matching TRBD1 (6 bases). This CDR3 has 13 residues. The ends were cut back, 4 bases at V and 0 bases at J, with 7 bases in the middle. Per the germline V gene, CDR1 is SGHNT and CDR2 is YYREEE (reference sequence). The CDR3 nucleotides are TGTGCCAGCAGCCAGGGGAACCAAGAGACCCAGTACTTC. Protein sequence: CASSQGNQETQYF.

This sequence joins TRBV7-2 and TRBJ2-2; unclear D gene. Germline lookup yields CDR1 SGHTA and CDR2 FQGNSA. V was pared by 2 bases and J by 0 bases, with 7 bases between. CDR3 length: 15 amino acids. CDR3 DNA sequence: TGTGCCAGCAGCTTATACCTAACGAACACCGGGGAGCTGTTTTTT. This translates into CASSLYLTNTGELFF.

The chain has TRBV4-3 and TRBJ2-1; tentative D call: TRBD1 (5 bases). Trimming removed 2 bases at V and 6 bases at J, with 23 bases between. Germline V gene data show CDR1 as LGHNA and CDR2 as YSLEER. The CDR3 is 18 residues long. The CDR3 protein is CASSQHTGRGIWFNEQFF. In nucleotides, the CDR3 is TGCGCCAGCAGCCAACATACCGGAAGGGGCATTTGGTTCAATGAGCAGTTCTTC.

V usage is TRBV15 and J usage is TRBJ2-7; D possibly corresponds to TRBD1 (6 bases). The germline V gene has CDR1 LNHNV and CDR2 YYDKDF (reference sequence). V gave up 3 bases and J gave up 1 base, with 7 bases separating them. The length of the CDR3 is 13 residues. The CDR3 reads CATSRDSSYEQYF. DNA for the CDR3: TGTGCCACCAGCAGGGACAGTTCCTACGAGCAGTACTTC.

The chain recombines TRBV6-2 or TRBV6-3 with TRBJ2-7; D gene uncertain. Germline CDR1 reads MNHEY; CDR2 reads SVGEGT. Deletions cut 6 bases from V and 3 bases from J, with 12 bases between. CDR3 size: 13 residues. CDR3 bases: TGTGCCAGCAGCGAACTGGGCCGCTACGAGCAGTACGTC. Protein: CASSELGRYEQYV.

This rearrangement joins TRBV4-3 to TRBJ2-3, with TRBD2 matching over 7 bases. The CDR3 totals 16 residues. V lost 0 bases, J lost 0 bases, and 3 bases stayed unmatched. The germline V gene has CDR1 LGHNA and CDR2 YSLEER. DNA of the CDR3: TGCGCCAGCAGCCAAGATCTGGGGGGGAGCACAGATACGCAGTATTTT. Translated: CASSQDLGGSTDTQYF.

The gene calls are TRBV11-2 and TRBJ2-6, with 7 bases matching TRBD1. V shed 4 bases, J shed 13 bases, and the junction held 7 bases outside the gene matches. The CDR3 length is 13 residues. Germline V lookup: CDR1 SGHAT, CDR2 FQNNGV. The chain's CDR3 is CASSYRQGRVLTF. The CDR3 DNA reads TGTGCCAGCAGCTACAGACAGGGAAGGGTCCTGACTTTC.

The chain carries TRBV5-1 and TRBJ2-5; 11 bases line up with TRBD2. The germline V gene encodes CDR1 SGHRS and CDR2 YFSETQ. CDR3 size: 18 residues. Losses at the gene ends were 0 bases for V and 3 bases for J; bases not matched to a gene: 10. The CDR3 sequence is CASSLALAGGQLEETQYF. CDR3 DNA sequence: TGCGCCAGCAGCTTGGCTCTAGCGGGGGGCCAGCTGGAAGAGACCCAGTACTTC.

V and J are TRBV5-6 and TRBJ1-2; possible D gene TRBD1, 5 bases. CDR1 is SGHDT and CDR2 is YYEEEE in the germline V gene. Trimming took off 1 base at V and 2 bases at J, with 9 bases between the two ends. The CDR3 has 14 residues. The CDR3 region is CASSLWGRNYGYTF. CDR3 sequence (DNA): TGTGCCAGCAGCTTGTGGGGCAGGAACTATGGCTACACCTTC.

This clone has a handful of counts. V and J are TRBV7-2 and TRBJ2-2; D remains unclear. V was clipped by 3 bases and J by 1 base, with 6 bases between them. Germline values: CDR1 SGHTA, CDR2 FQGNSA. CDR3 length: 14 residues. CDR3 sequence: CASSFSVNTGELFF. For the CDR3, the DNA is TGTGCCAGCAGCTTCTCGGTGAACACCGGGGAGCTGTTTTTT.

The gene calls are TRBV5-1 and TRBJ1-1, with D perhaps matching TRBD1 (6 bases). The V end was cut by 0 bases, the J end by 4 bases, with 13 bases between. CDR1 and CDR2 from the germline V gene are SGHRS and YFSETQ. This CDR3 has 15 residues. CDR3 amino acids: CASSLGIPGATEAFF. In DNA form, the CDR3 reads TGCGCCAGCAGCTTGGGCATTCCAGGGGCCACTGAAGCTTTCTTT.

The rearrangement links TRBV5-6 to TRBJ1-4, with a tentative D call TRBD1 (6 bases). This CDR3 region has 13 residues. Germline CDR1 SGHDT, CDR2 YYEEEE. V lost 5 bases to trimming and J lost 6 bases, with 11 bases between them. In nucleotides, the CDR3 is TGTGCCAGCAGGAGGGGACAACATGAAAAACTGTTTTTT. It translates to CASRRGQHEKLFF.

This chain joins TRBV19 and TRBJ1-6; 8 positions match TRBD1. The V and J ends lost 3 bases and 11 bases, in that order; junction bases with no gene match: 9. There are 15 residues in the CDR3. CDR1 is LNHDA and CDR2 is SQIVND in the germline V gene (reference sequence). The CDR3 loop is CASSIEGTGPPPLHF. CDR3 DNA: TGTGCCAGTAGTATTGAGGGGACAGGCCCGCCACCCCTCCACTTT.

The rearrangement links TRBV21-1 to TRBJ2-1; the table's D call, TRBD2, has no DNA check behind it. TRBV21-1 has pseudogene status. The CDR3 has 15 residues. In DNA form, the CDR3 reads TGTGCCAGCAGCAAGGAGGTTTGGGCTAACAATGAGCAGTTCTTC. Protein: CASSKEVWANNEQFF.

The gene calls are TRBV15 and TRBJ2-1; the match to TRBD2 covers 10 bases. This CDR3 is 16 amino acids long. Trimming took 5 bases from V and 4 from J; bases not matched to a gene: 8. The germline V gene has CDR1 LNHNV and CDR2 YYDKDF (reference sequence). The CDR3 DNA sequence: TGTGCCACCAGCGCTCCCGGGACTAGCGCTTACAATGAGCAGTTCTTC. Translating it yields CATSAPGTSAYNEQFF. Together with reference TRBV15 and TRBJ2-1, the CDR3 gives the full variable domain: DAMVIQNPRYQVTQFGKPVTLSCSQTLNHNVMYWYQQKSSQAPKLLFHYYDKDFNNEADTPDNFQSRRPNTSFCFLDIRSPGLGDTAMYLCATSAPGTSAYNEQFFGPGTRLTVL.

V gene TRBV6-4 combines with J gene TRBJ2-2, with no clear D. Germline loops: CDR1 MRHNA, CDR2 SNTAGT. CDR3 length equals 13 residues. V was shortened by 8 bases and J by 3 bases, with 10 bases between the two germline ends. In DNA form, the CDR3 reads TGTGCCAGCGCACCGACTGACACCGGGGAGCTGTTTTTT. It translates to CASAPTDTGELFF.

V gene TRBV5-1 combines with J gene TRBJ2-3; 7 bases align to TRBD2. V shed 3 bases and J 2 bases; nucleotides not matched to a gene: 0. The CDR3 covers 13 residues. Germline V lookup: CDR1 SGHRS, CDR2 YFSETQ. As DNA, the CDR3 is TGCGCCAGCAGCTGGGACTACACAGATACGCAGTATTTT. Its translation: CASSWDYTDTQYF.

The chain links TRBV9 to TRBJ1-1; 9 bases are a match to TRBD1. The CDR3 runs 16 residues. CDR1 and CDR2 from the germline V gene are SGDLS and YYNGEE. With V trimmed by 0 bases and J by 0 bases, 3 bases remained unmatched. The CDR3 region has the DNA TGTGCCAGCAGCGTAGTGACAGGGGGAGTGAACACTGAAGCTTTCTTT. Translating gives CASSVVTGGVNTEAFF.

This sequence joins TRBV6-1 and TRBJ1-3; D unclear. This CDR3 comprises 15 residues. Trimming left V 3 bases short and J 0 bases short, with 9 bases between. Germline CDR1 is MNHNS and CDR2 is SASEGT. CDR3 nucleotide sequence: TGTGCCAGCAGTGAGACCGGAGTCTCTGGAAACACCATATATTTT. It specifies CASSETGVSGNTIYF.

The genes are TRBV19 and TRBJ1-3, with 8 nucleotides matching TRBD1. The CDR3 runs 16 residues. Per germline, CDR1 LNHDA and CDR2 SQIVND (reference sequence). V lost 5 bases to trimming and J lost 0 bases; unmatched junction nucleotides: 6. The CDR3 loop is CASSVWTGNSGNTIYF. In DNA form, the CDR3 reads TGTGCCAGTAGTGTATGGACAGGGAACTCTGGAAACACCATATATTTT.

The rearrangement links TRBV13 to TRBJ2-1, with 13 bases identical to TRBD2. The CDR3 runs to 15 residues. CDR1 is PRHDT and CDR2 is FYEKMQ in the germline V gene (reference sequence). The J segment lost 7 bases and the V segment lost 0 bases, leaving 0 bases of the junction unmatched. CDR3 sequence: CASSLGTSGGNEQFF. CDR3 DNA sequence: TGTGCCAGCAGCTTAGGGACTAGCGGGGGGAATGAGCAGTTCTTC.

This clone was found once. This chain links TRBV7-9 with TRBJ1-3; D call uncertain. The V gene's germline CDR1 is SEHNR and CDR2 FQNEAQ (reference sequence). There are 14 residues in the CDR3. V was trimmed by 8 bases and J by 0 bases, leaving 11 bases between them. The DNA of the CDR3 is TGTGCCAGCGGGGTGGGGAGCTCTGGAAACACCATATATTTT. Encoded protein: CASGVGSSGNTIYF. The full variable domain, with the rest looked up from reference TRBV7-9 and TRBJ1-3, is DTGVSQNPRHKITKRGQNVTFRCDPISEHNRLYWYRQTLGQGPEFLTYFQNEAQLEKSRLLSDRFSAERPKGSFSTLEIQRTEQGDSAMYLCASGVGSSGNTIYFGEGSWLTVV.

The chain is built from TRBV25-1 and TRBJ1-3; D is uncertain. The germline V and J ends were trimmed by 4 bases and 3 bases, with 7 bases remaining between them. The CDR3 has 13 residues. CDR1 is MGHDK and CDR2 is SYGVNS in the germline V gene. For the CDR3, the DNA is TGTGCCAGCAGTGTTACTCTTGGAAACACCATATATTTT. Translating it yields CASSVTLGNTIYF.

The sample holds a few counts of this clone. V gene TRBV27 combines with J gene TRBJ1-2; maybe TRBD1 (5 bases). CDR3 size: 14 residues. V was cut by 0 bases and J by 8 bases, with 13 bases left in between. The germline gives CDR1 MNHEY, CDR2 SMNVEV (reference sequence). CDR3 sequence: CASSLSELRGGYTF. The CDR3 nucleotides read TGTGCCAGCAGTTTATCTGAACTTCGGGGGGGCTACACCTTC.

The chain couples TRBV7-9 to TRBJ2-2; tentative D call: TRBD2 (6 bases). This CDR3 is built from 15 residues. Germline lookup yields CDR1 SEHNR and CDR2 FQNEAQ (reference sequence). With 3 bases removed from V and 4 bases from J, the gap between germline ends came to 12 bases. The CDR3 loop reads CASSFSRGLTGELFF. CDR3 bases: TGTGCCAGCAGCTTTTCGCGGGGTCTCACCGGGGAGCTGTTTTTT.